The 17 T cell receptor beta chains listed next were all sequenced from one sample in a study of human T cells and chemical hapten exposure. Sample time point: patch test 1, 2 weeks after DPC sensitization. The treatment is: therapeutic diphenylcyclopropenone sensitization with weekly scalp DPC. A single record per CDR3 protein comes from TCRdb applying MiXCR to the RACE reads. The sample has some 120,000 distinct CDR3 sequences, 9.5% to 13% seen once. This specimen was whole blood, taken in connection with sensitization to the hapten diphenylcyclopropenone (DPC). The receptors derive from a woman aged 45-60 years with alopecia areata. Some clones in this sample may be carry-over from other donors' samples.

This clonotype was recorded at least ten times. This rearrangement joins TRBV28 to TRBJ2-2, with TRBD2 as a possible D gene (5 bases). The germline V gene has CDR1 MDHEN and CDR2 SYDVKM. Trimming shortened V by 11 bases and J by 0 bases, and 13 bases separated the two germline ends. This CDR3 comprises 14 residues. Written as DNA, the CDR3 is TGTGCCGCCCTAGGGAGCCCGAACACCGGGGAGCTGTTTTTT. It specifies CAALGSPNTGELFF.

This clonotype was detected many times. This chain uses TRBV27 with TRBJ2-3, with D unclear. The CDR3 spans 13 residues. V lost 2 bases, J lost 5 bases, and 8 bases lay in between. From germline, CDR1 is MNHEY and CDR2 SMNVEV (reference sequence). The CDR3, as DNA: TGTGCCAGCAGTTTACGATGGGGAGATACGCAGTATTTT. It yields the protein CASSLRWGDTQYF.

This clonotype was seen more than once but under ten times. The rearrangement links TRBV28 to TRBJ1-2; 7 bases agree with TRBD1. After removal of 3 bases from V and 8 bases from J, the junction contained 9 bases not matched to a gene. The CDR3 is made up of 14 amino acids. CDR1 is MDHEN, CDR2 SYDVKM, per germline. Here the CDR3 DNA reads TGTGCCAGCAGTTTCCCACAGGGGCCGAAGGGCTACACCTTC. Its protein product is CASSFPQGPKGYTF.

This clonotype was counted between two and nine times. This chain uses TRBV28 with TRBJ2-7; weak D call: TRBD1 (6 bases). V lost 4 bases to trimming and J lost 3 bases, with 19 bases between them. This CDR3 comprises 16 residues. Germline V gene data show CDR1 as MDHEN and CDR2 as SYDVKM. DNA for the CDR3: TGTGCCAGCAGTTCACCATCCCGGGACACCCGCTACGAGCAGTACTTC. The encoded protein is CASSSPSRDTRYEQYF.

This chain uses TRBV15 with TRBJ2-4; 7 nucleotides align to TRBD2. The CDR3 has 15 amino acids. Germline CDR1 and CDR2: LNHNV and YYDKDF (reference sequence). Trimming removed 0 bases from V and 6 bases from J; junction bases left unmatched: 5. The CDR3 reads CATSRDRASGNIQYF. CDR3 DNA: TGTGCCACCAGCAGAGATCGGGCTAGCGGAAACATTCAGTACTTC.

The chain combines TRBV7-9 with TRBJ2-7; TRBD2 agrees at 7 bases. Germline V gene sequence: CDR1 SEHNR, CDR2 FQNEAQ (reference sequence). This CDR3 is built from 15 residues. J was trimmed by 3 bases and V by 5 bases; bases with no gene match: 10. The CDR3 reads CASSTPGGRGYEQYF. The DNA for the CDR3 is TGTGCCAGCAGCACCCCGGGGGGTCGGGGCTACGAGCAGTACTTC.

This sequence joins TRBV5-1 and TRBJ1-2; 8 nucleotides match TRBD1. This CDR3 has 15 residues. CDR1 is SGHRS, CDR2 YFSETQ, per germline. V trimming: 3 bases; J trimming: 2 bases; junction bases outside the gene matches: 6. This CDR3 reads CASSSAGGTNYGYTF. DNA of the CDR3: TGCGCCAGCAGCTCGGCAGGGGGCACCAACTATGGCTACACCTTC.

This clonotype has ten or more counts. This sequence joins TRBV7-6 and TRBJ1-2, with D possibly being TRBD1 (6 bases). This CDR3 region has 17 residues. V lost 3 bases and J 0 bases, leaving 17 bases between the germline ends. Looked up from germline, CDR1 is SGHVS and CDR2 is FNYEAQ. Here the CDR3 reads CASSLLAGALTNYGYTF. The CDR3 bases are TGTGCCAGCAGCTTGCTCGCAGGGGCGCTTACTAACTATGGCTACACCTTC. The full variable domain, rest sourced from reference TRBV7-6 and TRBJ1-2, is GAGVSQSPRYKVTKRGQDVALRCDPISGHVSLYWYRQALGQGPEFLTYFNYEAQQDKSGLPNDRFSAERPEGSISTLTIQRTEQRDSAMYRCASSLLAGALTNYGYTFGSGTRLTVV.

The V gene is TRBV20-1, the J gene TRBJ2-5; D gene uncertain. The CDR3 is 10 amino acids. With 3 bases removed from V and 7 bases from J, the gap between germline ends came to 6 bases. CDR1 is DFQATT, CDR2 SNEGSKA, per germline (reference sequence). CDR3 in DNA: TGCAGTGCTAGCCTGGGGACCCAGTACTTC. This sequence encodes CSASLGTQYF.

The chain has TRBV7-8 and TRBJ2-5; D is uncertain. Germline V lookup: CDR1 SGHVS, CDR2 FQNEAQ. V dropped 0 bases and J dropped 0 bases, with 2 bases sitting between them. The CDR3 loop spans 13 amino acids. Here the CDR3 DNA reads TGTGCCAGCAGCTTAGCCGACCAAGAGACCCAGTACTTC. Its translation: CASSLADQETQYF.

This clonotype was seen many times. This sequence joins TRBV20-1 and TRBJ2-1; 13 bases line up with TRBD2. J lost 6 bases, V lost 4 bases, and 3 bases had no gene match. The germline V gene encodes CDR1 DFQATT and CDR2 SNEGSKA (reference sequence). The CDR3 has 14 amino acids. The CDR3 DNA follows: TGCAGTGCTACCCGGACTAGCGGGGGCAATGAGCAGTTCTTC. This codes for CSATRTSGGNEQFF.

The V and J genes are TRBV11-2 and TRBJ2-7; the D gene is possibly TRBD1 (5 bases). V gave up 1 base and J gave up 6 bases, with 19 bases separating them. This CDR3 is 16 amino acids long. Germline loops: CDR1 SGHAT, CDR2 FQNNGV. The CDR3 reads CASSLGGVGTGGEQYF. The DNA for the CDR3 is TGTGCCAGCAGCTTAGGTGGGGTCGGAACAGGCGGCGAGCAGTACTTC.

The rearrangement links TRBV6-2 or TRBV6-3 to TRBJ2-1; D gene unclear. Trimming shortened V by 2 bases and J by 4 bases, and 6 bases separated the two germline ends. The CDR3 is made up of 13 amino acids. Germline loops: CDR1 MNHEY, CDR2 SVGEGT. The CDR3 nucleotides read TGTGCCAGCAGTTACAACAGATACAATGAGCAGTTCTTC. Amino acid sequence: CASSYNRYNEQFF.

This clonotype came up a few times. The chain couples TRBV2 to TRBJ2-7; TRBD2 matches at 12 bases. The V gene end was trimmed by 4 bases and the J gene end by 3 bases; junction bases not matched to a gene: 4. Germline V CDR1 and CDR2: SNHLY, FYNNEI. This CDR3 contains 15 residues. CDR3 protein: CASSGLAGARYEQYF. The CDR3 DNA reads as TGTGCCAGCAGTGGACTAGCGGGAGCTCGCTACGAGCAGTACTTC.

This chain connects TRBV25-1 to TRBJ2-7; D uncertain. The CDR3 spans 12 residues. Germline CDR1 MGHDK, CDR2 SYGVNS. V was shortened by 2 bases and J by 4 bases, with 6 bases between the two germline ends. CDR3 sequence (DNA): TGTGCCAGCAGTGAACTATCTTACGAGCAGTACTTC. Translating gives CASSELSYEQYF.

This clonotype appeared a few times. This rearrangement joins TRBV7-2 to TRBJ1-1, with 12 positions matching TRBD1. CDR1 is SGHTA, CDR2 FQGNSA, per germline. This CDR3 region has 18 residues. Unmatched junction bases numbered 6, after V lost 1 base and J lost 0 bases. CDR3 in amino acids: CASSLGRDRGPLNTEAFF. CDR3 DNA sequence: TGTGCCAGCAGCTTAGGTCGGGACAGGGGGCCCCTGAACACTGAAGCTTTCTTT.

This clonotype came up a few times. The chain recombines TRBV4-1 with TRBJ2-5; no reliable D call. The CDR3 extends over 14 amino acids. Trimming shortened V by 0 bases and J by 4 bases, and 9 bases separated the two germline ends. Germline V gene lookup returns CDR1 MGHRA and CDR2 YSYEKL. The CDR3: CASSQDVQGETQYF. CDR3 DNA: TGCGCCAGCAGCCAAGATGTCCAAGGAGAGACCCAGTACTTC.